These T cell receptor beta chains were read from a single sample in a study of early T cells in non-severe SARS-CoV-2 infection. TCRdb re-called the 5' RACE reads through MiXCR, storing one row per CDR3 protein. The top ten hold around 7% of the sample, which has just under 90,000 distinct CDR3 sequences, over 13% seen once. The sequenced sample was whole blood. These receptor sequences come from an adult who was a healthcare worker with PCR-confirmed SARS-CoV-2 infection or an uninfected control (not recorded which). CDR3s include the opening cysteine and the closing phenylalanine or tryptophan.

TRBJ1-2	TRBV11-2	CASSPTQDRASGYTF
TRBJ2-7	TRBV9	CASSVGAGRNYEQYF
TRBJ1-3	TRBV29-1	CSVESGAGNTIYF
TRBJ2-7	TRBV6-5	CASTVTRRGPSYEQYF
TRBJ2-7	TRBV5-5	CASSPDRGPAYEQYF
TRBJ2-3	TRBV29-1	CSVGGQARRTQYF
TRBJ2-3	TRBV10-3	CAISDRSSGRAYDTQYF
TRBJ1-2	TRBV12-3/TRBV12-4	CASSFRDRGAYGYTF
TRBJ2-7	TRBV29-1	CSVEWGFGEQYF
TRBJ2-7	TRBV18	CASSQPGQGTYEQYF
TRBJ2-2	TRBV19	CASRLGDYSGELFF
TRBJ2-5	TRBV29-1	CSVGMTGLETQYF
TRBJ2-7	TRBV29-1	CSVMASGRAYEQYF
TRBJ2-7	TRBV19	CASSPVLRGGSYEQYF
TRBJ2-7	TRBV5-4	CASSTTYEQYF
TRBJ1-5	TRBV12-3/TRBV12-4	CASSLATGDQPQHF
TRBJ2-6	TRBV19	CASTPQGGANVLTF
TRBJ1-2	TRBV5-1	CASSFQPGQGLDYGYTF
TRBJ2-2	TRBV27	CASSLFTGSTISTGELFF
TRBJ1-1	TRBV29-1	CSDHEVPEAFF
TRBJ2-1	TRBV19	CASSILWGPYNEQFF
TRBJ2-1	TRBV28	CASSLDEQFF
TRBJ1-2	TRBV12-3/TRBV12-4	CASSFAARGLDGYTF
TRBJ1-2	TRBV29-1	CSVRPGHLNYGYTF
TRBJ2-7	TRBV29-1	CSVELHGQSYEQYF
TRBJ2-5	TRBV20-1	CSATGLDETQYF
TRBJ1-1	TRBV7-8	CASSLSVRGITEAFF
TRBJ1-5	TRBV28	CASSERGKNNQPQHF
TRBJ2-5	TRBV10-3	CAIGEGLYQETQYF
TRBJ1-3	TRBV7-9	CASRPTYNSGNTIYF
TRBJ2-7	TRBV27	CASSLSIGDRVHEQYF